These T cell receptor beta chains were read from a single sample in a study of T cell repertoires in cytomegalovirus infection. TCRdb fed the reads into MiXCR, producing one record per CDR3 protein. The top ten clones hold about 12% of a sample with hundreds of thousands of distinct CDR3 sequences, around a sixth of them seen once. The sample consisted of PBMCs. The receptors were sampled from a human donor in good health (CMV status not recorded). Some clones in this sample may be carry-over from other donors' samples. Each CDR3 is given without its conserved first and last residue. Fields, in order: CDR3 protein, J gene, V gene.

ASSSPTGDREKLF	TRBJ1-4	TRBV28
SARVDRVEQF	TRBJ2-1	TRBV20-1
ASRLDSYNEQF	TRBJ2-1	TRBV19
ASSSHLQRDLGEQY	TRBJ2-7	TRBV27
ASSKGQGDADTQY	TRBJ2-3	TRBV7-9
ASSYGGEQF	TRBJ2-1	TRBV18
SAPDLQSRGEKLF	TRBJ1-4	TRBV20-1
ASSLFGTSGGDSYSYNEQF	TRBJ2-1	TRBV7-6
ASSLRVEKLF	TRBJ1-4	TRBV7-2
ASSFREDTEAF	TRBJ1-1	TRBV5-1
ASSYGCAVYNEQF	TRBJ2-1	TRBV6-2/TRBV6-3
ASSPDWSSEQF	TRBJ2-1	TRBV7-3
ASSFDGNTEAF	TRBJ1-1	TRBV5-1
SAGLGGGDTQY	TRBJ2-3	TRBV20-1
ASSPQGDLNYGYT	TRBJ1-2	TRBV18
ASSPVTIGDYGYT	TRBJ1-2	TRBV7-2
AIGRAVGQDDEQY	TRBJ2-7	TRBV10-3
ASSTSGGATDTQY	TRBJ2-3	TRBV18
ASSFPPRTASNTEAF	TRBJ1-1	TRBV7-9
ASRYGTSGVGETQY	TRBJ2-5	TRBV5-1
ASSQMGNSYEQY	TRBJ2-7	TRBV4-2
ASSQDYILAGGPAGELF	TRBJ2-2	TRBV4-2
ASSSSGATGPPGVLF	TRBJ2-2	TRBV28
ASSLWAGANYGYT	TRBJ1-2	TRBV7-9
ASSGSRARGGYGYT	TRBJ1-2	TRBV2
ASSIPAASTDTQY	TRBJ2-3	TRBV19
ASSPDSSRLGFYGYT	TRBJ1-2	TRBV18
ASTGSGGDADTQY	TRBJ2-3	TRBV6-2/TRBV6-3
ASSRFTGTGERELF	TRBJ2-2	TRBV4-3
AIKGGLAGGEETQY	TRBJ2-5	TRBV10-3
ASSAAGGPSNEQF	TRBJ2-1	TRBV28
SARDRVRSYEQY	TRBJ2-7	TRBV20-1
ASSFRAGQETQY	TRBJ2-5	TRBV12-3/TRBV12-4
ASSLGFGAASHANYGYT	TRBJ1-2	TRBV28
ASSYSRGRNIDSPLH	TRBJ1-6	TRBV6-6
ASSFVSWGTDTQY	TRBJ2-3	TRBV28
ASSYVSREQPQH	TRBJ1-5	TRBV6-2/TRBV6-3
AWSFLRLTNEKLF	TRBJ1-4	TRBV30
ASSLGLQDTEAF	TRBJ1-1	TRBV5-5